This note documents a single TCR beta chain sequence. These data originate in a study of T cell changes during pregnancy in multiple sclerosis. From germline, CDR1 is SGDLS and CDR2 YYNGEE. Between the trimmed V and J ends, which lost 0 bases and 6 bases, there was a span of 15 bases. CDR3 length: 15 residues. Method: immunoSEQ multiplex PCR; TCRdb's copy keeps in-frame clones and lacks some. The table has under 100,000 clones, roughly 96% seen once. The V gene is TRBV9, the J gene TRBJ2-5; D possibly corresponds to TRBD2 (5 bases). The clonotype comes from a female donor with multiple sclerosis, enrolled in a pregnancy study. The specimen was peripheral blood, collected in the second trimester of pregnancy. This CDR3 reads CASSVGSSPGKTQYF. CDR3 in DNA: TGTGCCAGCAGCGTAGGGTCTAGCCCCGGAAAGACCCAGTACTTC.